The clone carrying this T cell receptor beta chain has at least ten counts. Its target is not known. Germline V CDR1 and CDR2: MNHEY, SMNVEV (reference sequence). Trimming shortened V by 7 bases and J by 0 bases, and 13 bases separated the two germline ends. The CDR3 is made up of 15 amino acids. TCRdb ran MiXCR on the reads and lists one entry per CDR3 protein. The sample has approximately 19,000 distinct CDR3 sequences; about 22% are singletons. The data originate from a study of lung T cells in sarcoidosis with Löfgren's syndrome. Study information: In sarcoidosis, CD4+ T cells accumulate in bronchoalveolar lavage fluid. Analyses focused on Löfgren's syndrome patients. The study's findings and limits: TRAV12-1 preferentially paired with TRBV2, with homologous CDR3s. Multiple Löfgren's syndrome patients reportedly shared TRAV12-1 and TRBV2 CDR3 motifs, suggesting public CD4+ TCRs.

Sample: CD4+ T cells from PBMCs. This chain connects TRBV27 to TRBJ2-1; the D gene could be TRBD1 or TRBD2 (5 bases each). This clonotype was sampled from a human donor with sarcoidosis (Löfgren's syndrome or another form), or a control subject (not recorded which). CDR3 amino acids: CASMEDTSSYNEQFF. The CDR3 DNA follows: TGTGCCAGCATGGAGGACACGAGCTCCTACAATGAGCAGTTCTTC.